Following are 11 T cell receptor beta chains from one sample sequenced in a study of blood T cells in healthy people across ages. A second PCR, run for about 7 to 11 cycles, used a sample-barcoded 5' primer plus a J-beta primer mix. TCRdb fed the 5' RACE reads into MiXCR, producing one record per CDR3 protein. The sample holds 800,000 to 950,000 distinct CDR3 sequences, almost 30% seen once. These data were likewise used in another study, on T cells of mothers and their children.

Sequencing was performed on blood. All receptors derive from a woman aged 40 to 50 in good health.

The CDR3 coding sequence is TGTGCCAGCAGCTTAGATTTTCTAGCAGGGGGAAATGAGCAGTACTTC. The encoded protein is CASSLDFLAGGNEQYF. The chain carries TRBV7-2 and TRBJ2-4, with 7 bases that match TRBD1. Germline V gives CDR1 SGHTA, CDR2 FQGNSA. Trimming removed 1 base from V and 13 bases from J; junction bases left unmatched: 16. The CDR3 runs 16 residues.

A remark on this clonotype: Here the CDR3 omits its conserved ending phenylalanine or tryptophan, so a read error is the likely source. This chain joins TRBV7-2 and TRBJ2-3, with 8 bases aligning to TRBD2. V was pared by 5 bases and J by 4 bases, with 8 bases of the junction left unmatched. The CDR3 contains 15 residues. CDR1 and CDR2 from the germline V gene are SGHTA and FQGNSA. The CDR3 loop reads CASSDPGGLADTQYV. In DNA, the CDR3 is TGTGCCAGCAGCGACCCGGGGGGGCTGGCAGATACGCAGTATGTT.

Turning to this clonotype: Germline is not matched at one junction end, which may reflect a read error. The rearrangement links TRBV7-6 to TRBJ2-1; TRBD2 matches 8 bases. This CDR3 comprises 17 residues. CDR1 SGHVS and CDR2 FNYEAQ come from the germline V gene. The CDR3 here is CASSWGGSGAIYDEQFF. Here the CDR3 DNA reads TGTGCCAGCAGCTGGGGGGGTAGCGGGGCAATCTACGATGAGCAGTTCTTC.

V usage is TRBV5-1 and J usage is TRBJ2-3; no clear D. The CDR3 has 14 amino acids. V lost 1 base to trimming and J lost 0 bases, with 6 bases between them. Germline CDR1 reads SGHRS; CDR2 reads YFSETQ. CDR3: CASSLSQSTDTQYF. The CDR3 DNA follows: TGCGCCAGCAGCTTGAGCCAGAGCACAGATACGCAGTATTTT.

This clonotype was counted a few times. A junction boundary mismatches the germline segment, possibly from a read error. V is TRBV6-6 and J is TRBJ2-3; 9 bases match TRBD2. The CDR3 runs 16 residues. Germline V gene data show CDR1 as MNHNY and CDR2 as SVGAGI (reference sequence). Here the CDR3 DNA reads TGTGCCAGCAGCCCCATTGGCGGGGGGGCGGCAGATACGCGGTATTTT. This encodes CASSPIGGGAADTRYF.

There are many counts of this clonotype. This CDR3 is CASSLPGSTEAFF. The CDR3 DNA reads as TGTGCCAGCAGCTTACCTGGTTCCACTGAAGCTTTCTTT. This rearrangement joins TRBV7-6 to TRBJ1-1; D gene ambiguous. The germline gives CDR1 SGHVS, CDR2 FNYEAQ. Trimming stripped 2 bases from V and 4 bases from J, with 8 bases between. The CDR3 runs 13 residues.

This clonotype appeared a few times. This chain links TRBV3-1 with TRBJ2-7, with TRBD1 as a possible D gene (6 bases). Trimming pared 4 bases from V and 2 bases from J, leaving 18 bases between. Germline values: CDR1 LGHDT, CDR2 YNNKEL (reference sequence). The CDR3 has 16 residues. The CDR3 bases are TGTGCCAGCAGCCGAGCCGGGACATTCGAAACCTACGAGCAGTACTTC. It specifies CASSRAGTFETYEQYF.

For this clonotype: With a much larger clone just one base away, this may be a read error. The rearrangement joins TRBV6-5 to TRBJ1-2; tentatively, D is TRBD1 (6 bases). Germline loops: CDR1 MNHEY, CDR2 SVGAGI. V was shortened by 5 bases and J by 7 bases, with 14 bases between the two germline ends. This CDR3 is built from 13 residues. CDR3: CASSRGQPSGYTF. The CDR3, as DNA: TGTGCCAGCAGTCGAGGACAGCCGTCTGGCTACACCTTC.

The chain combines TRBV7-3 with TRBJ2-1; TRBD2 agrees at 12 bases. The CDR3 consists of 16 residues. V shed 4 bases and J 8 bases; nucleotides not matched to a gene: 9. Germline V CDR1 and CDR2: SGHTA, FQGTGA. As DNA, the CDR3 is TGTGCCAGCAGCTCCTCCCCTAGCGGGGGGGCCCATGAGCAGTTCTTC. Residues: CASSSSPSGGAHEQFF.

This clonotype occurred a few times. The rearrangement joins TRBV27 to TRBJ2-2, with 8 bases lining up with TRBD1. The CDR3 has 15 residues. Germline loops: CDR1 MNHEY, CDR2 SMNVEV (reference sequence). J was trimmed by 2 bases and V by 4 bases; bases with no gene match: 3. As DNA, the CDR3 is TGTGCCAGCAGTTGGGGACAGGCAAACACCGGGGAGCTGTTTTTT. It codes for CASSWGQANTGELFF.

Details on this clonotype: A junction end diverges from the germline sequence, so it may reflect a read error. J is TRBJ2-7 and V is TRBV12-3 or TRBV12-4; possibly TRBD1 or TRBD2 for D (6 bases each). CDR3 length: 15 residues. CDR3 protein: CAGSFRGAPPYEQYF. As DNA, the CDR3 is TGTGCCGGCAGTTTTAGGGGGGCGCCACCCTACGAGCAGTACTTC.